The clone carrying this T cell receptor (beta chain) has at least ten counts. Its antigen is currently unknown. The data belong to a study of T cell repertoires in cytomegalovirus infection. Whole-study context: Public TCR beta signatures indicated both CMV infection and matching HLA type. Study observations and caveats: Individuals carrying CMV plus the relevant HLA were identified by cumulative frequency of public TCR beta families. Dominating the ex vivo response were HLA-C-restricted CMV-specific TCR beta clonotypes.

V shed 7 bases and J shed 3 bases, with 15 bases lying between them. This CDR3 has 15 residues. TCRdb processed the reads anew with MiXCR; each CDR3 protein has one entry. The data show 200,000 to 300,000 distinct CDR3 sequences, with around 6.2% seen just once and about 6.5% held by the top ten. The chain uses TRBV12-3 or TRBV12-4 and TRBJ1-4; possible D gene TRBD1, 5 bases. The sequence was collected from a human donor in good health (CMV status not recorded). Some clones in this sample may be carry-over from other donors' samples. Sequenced input: PBMCs. CDR3 nucleotides: TGTGCCAGCACCGGACGCGCAGGGCCTAATGAAAAACTGTTTTTT. Its translation: CASTGRAGPNEKLFF.